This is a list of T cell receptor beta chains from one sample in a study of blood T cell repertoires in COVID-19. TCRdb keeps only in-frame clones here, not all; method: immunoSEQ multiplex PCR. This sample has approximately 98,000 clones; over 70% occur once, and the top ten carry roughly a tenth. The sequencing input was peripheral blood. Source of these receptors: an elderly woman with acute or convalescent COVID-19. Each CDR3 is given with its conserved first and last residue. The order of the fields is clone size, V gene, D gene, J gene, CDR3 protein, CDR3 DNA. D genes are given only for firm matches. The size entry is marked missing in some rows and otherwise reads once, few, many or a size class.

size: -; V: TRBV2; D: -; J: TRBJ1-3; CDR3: CAITANSGNTIYF; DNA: TGTGCCATAACAGCTAACTCTGGAAACACCATATATTTT
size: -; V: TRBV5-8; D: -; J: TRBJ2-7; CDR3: CASSPPGRNGYEQYF; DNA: TGTGCCAGCAGCCCCCCGGGTAGGAACGGCTACGAGCAGTACTTC
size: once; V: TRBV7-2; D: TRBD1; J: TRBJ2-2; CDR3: CASSLGVGQGTGELFF; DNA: TGTGCCAGCAGCTTAGGAGTGGGACAGGGCACCGGGGAGCTGTTTTTT
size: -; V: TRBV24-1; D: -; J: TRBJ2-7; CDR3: CATSVPGTYEQYF; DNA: TGTGCCACCAGTGTCCCGGGGACCTACGAGCAGTACTTC
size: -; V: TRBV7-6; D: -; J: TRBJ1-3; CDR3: CASSRRVSGGNTIYF; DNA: TGTGCCAGCAGCCGCAGGGTTAGTGGAGGAAACACCATATATTTT
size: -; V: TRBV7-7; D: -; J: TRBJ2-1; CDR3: CASSPATGREQFF; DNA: TGTGCCAGCAGCCCAGCGACAGGGAGGGAGCAGTTCTTC
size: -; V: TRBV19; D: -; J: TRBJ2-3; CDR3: CATSDLQGSTDTQYF; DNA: TGTGCCACCAGCGACCTCCAGGGTAGCACAGATACGCAGTATTTT
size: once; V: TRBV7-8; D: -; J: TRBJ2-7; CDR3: CASSLNQGVGWF; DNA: TGTGCCAGCAGCTTAAACCAGGGTGTTGGTTGGTTT
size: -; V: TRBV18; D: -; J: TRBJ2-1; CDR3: CASSPGARNEQFF; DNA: TGTGCCAGCTCACCCGGTGCGAGGAATGAGCAGTTCTTC
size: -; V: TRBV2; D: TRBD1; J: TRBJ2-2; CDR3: CASSETGGSTNTGELFF; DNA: TGTGCCAGCAGTGAAACAGGGGGGAGTACGAACACCGGGGAGCTGTTTTTT
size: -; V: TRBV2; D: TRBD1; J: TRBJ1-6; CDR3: CASLQGAPNSPLHF; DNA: TGTGCCAGTCTACAGGGGGCCCCTAATTCACCCCTCCACTTT
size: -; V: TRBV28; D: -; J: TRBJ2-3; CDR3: CASSPLAIYTDTQYF; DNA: TGTGCCAGCAGTCCTCTAGCGATATACACAGATACGCAGTATTTT
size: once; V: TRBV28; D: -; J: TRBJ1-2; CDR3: CASKEGSGYGYTF; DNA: TGTGCCAGCAAGGAGGGTTCTGGCTATGGCTACACCTTC
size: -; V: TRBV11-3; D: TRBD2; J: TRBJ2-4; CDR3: CASSSRLAGGQNIQYF; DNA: TGTGCCAGCAGCTCCCGACTAGCGGGGGGGCAAAACATTCAGTACTTC
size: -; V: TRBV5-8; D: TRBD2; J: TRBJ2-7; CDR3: CASSAIRLAQTYEQYF; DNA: TGTGCCAGCAGCGCCATTCGACTAGCACAAACCTACGAGCAGTACTTC
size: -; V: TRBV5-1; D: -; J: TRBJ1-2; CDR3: CASRPGGIGGYTF; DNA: TGCGCCAGCCGTCCCGGCGGCATAGGAGGCTACACCTTC
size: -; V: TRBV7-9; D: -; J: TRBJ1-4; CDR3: CASSLEGNGGEKLFF; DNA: TGTGCCAGCAGCTTAGAGGGGAACGGGGGTGAAAAACTGTTTTTT
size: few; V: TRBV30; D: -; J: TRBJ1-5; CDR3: CAWSPPIFRDSNQPQHF; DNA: TGTGCCTGGAGTCCTCCAATTTTCCGAGATAGCAATCAGCCCCAGCATTTT
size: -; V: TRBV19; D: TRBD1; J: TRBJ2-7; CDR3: CASSITNRGTYEQYF; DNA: TGTGCCAGTAGTATCACTAACAGGGGGACCTACGAGCAGTACTTC
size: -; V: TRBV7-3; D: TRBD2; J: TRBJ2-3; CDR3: CASSQRAGRGYTDTQYF; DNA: TGTGCCAGCAGTCAACGTGCGGGGCGGGGGTACACAGATACGCAGTATTTT
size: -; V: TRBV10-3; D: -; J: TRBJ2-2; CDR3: CAISEPQGYTGELFF; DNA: TGTGCCATCAGTGAGCCCCAGGGATACACCGGGGAGCTGTTTTTT
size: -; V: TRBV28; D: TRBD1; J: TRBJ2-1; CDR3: CASKGGQARGEQFF; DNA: TGTGCCAGCAAGGGTGGACAGGCTAGGGGTGAGCAGTTCTTC
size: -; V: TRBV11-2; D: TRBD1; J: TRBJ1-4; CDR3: CASSGQGQANEKLFF; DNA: TGTGCCAGCAGCGGCCAGGGACAGGCTAATGAAAAACTGTTTTTT
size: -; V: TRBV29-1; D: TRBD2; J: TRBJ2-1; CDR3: CSVEGAGGEYNEQFF; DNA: TGCAGCGTTGAGGGCGCGGGGGGCGAATACAATGAGCAGTTCTTC
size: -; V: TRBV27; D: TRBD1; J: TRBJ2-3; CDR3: CASSPLRDRTDTQYF; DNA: TGTGCCAGCAGTCCTCTCCGGGACAGAACAGATACGCAGTATTTT
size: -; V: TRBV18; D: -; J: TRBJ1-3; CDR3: CASSLQSTQGGNTIYF; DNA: TGTGCCAGCTCACTACAGTCGACACAAGGAGGAAACACCATATATTTT
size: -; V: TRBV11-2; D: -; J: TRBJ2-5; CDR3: CASSLLVEQETQYF; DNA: TGTGCCAGCAGCTTGTTAGTCGAGCAAGAGACCCAGTACTTC